This TCR beta chain was captured by sequencing in a study of T cell changes during pregnancy in multiple sclerosis (dated by TCRdb to 2018 to 2020). With regard to the full study: The study examined how the T cell repertoire changed over the course of pregnancy in women with multiple sclerosis.

The CDR3 measures 14 amino acids from cysteine to phenylalanine. This entry keeps only the CDR3 DNA: 42 bases, framed from base 1. As encoded in the germline V gene (reference sequence), CDR1 is PRHDT while CDR2 is FYEKMQ. The junction shows trimming of 4 bases on V and 5 bases on J, plus 15 bases between the germline ends. Receptor libraries were prepared by the immunoSEQ multiplex PCR assay. In its TCRdb copy, this immuneACCESS table keeps in-frame sequences only and misses some clones. Where compared with another copy, unresolved V genes explain less than half of these, and the others have no known cause. This sample gives about 76,000 clones in total; 85% to 95% of them show up just once. Roughly 2.5% of the sample goes to the ten largest clones. A remark on this clone: Its specific antigen is unknown. Per-base qualities were not stored, and no clone one base away is much larger.

The material was peripheral blood, obtained in the second trimester of pregnancy. This receptor was taken from a female donor with multiple sclerosis, enrolled in a pregnancy study. Recombination linked TRBV13 to TRBJ2-7; a tentative D call is TRBD1 (6 bases match). The nucleotide sequence is TGTGCCAGCAGCTCGATACAGGGATTCGACGAGCAGTACTTC. It translates as CASSSIQGFDEQYF.